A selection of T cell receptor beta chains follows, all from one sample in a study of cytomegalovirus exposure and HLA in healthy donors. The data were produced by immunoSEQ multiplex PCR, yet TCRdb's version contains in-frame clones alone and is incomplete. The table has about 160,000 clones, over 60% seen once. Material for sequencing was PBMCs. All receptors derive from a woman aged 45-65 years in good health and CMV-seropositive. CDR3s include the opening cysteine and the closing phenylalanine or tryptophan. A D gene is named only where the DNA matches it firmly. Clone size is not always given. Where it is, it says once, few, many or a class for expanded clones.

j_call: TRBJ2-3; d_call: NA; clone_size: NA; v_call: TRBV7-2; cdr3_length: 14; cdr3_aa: CASRLQSGTDTQYF; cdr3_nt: TGTGCCAGCAGACTGCAGTCCGGGACAGATACGCAGTATTTT
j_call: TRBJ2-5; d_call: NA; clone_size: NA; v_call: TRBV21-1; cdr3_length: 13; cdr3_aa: CASKPNRVEAQYF; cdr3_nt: TGTGCCAGCAAACCCAACAGGGTTGAGGCCCAGTACTTC
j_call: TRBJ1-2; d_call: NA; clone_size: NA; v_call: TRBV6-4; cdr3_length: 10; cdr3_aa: CASAGRGYTF; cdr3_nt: TGTGCCAGCGCAGGGCGAGGCTACACCTTC
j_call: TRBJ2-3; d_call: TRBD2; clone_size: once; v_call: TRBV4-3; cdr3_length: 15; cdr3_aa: CASSQGAGGTDTQYF; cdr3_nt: TGCGCCAGCAGCCAAGGAGCGGGGGGGACAGATACGCAGTATTTT
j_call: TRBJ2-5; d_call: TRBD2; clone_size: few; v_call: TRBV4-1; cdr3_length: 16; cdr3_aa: CASSQGLAGVEETQYF; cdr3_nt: TGCGCCAGCAGCCAAGGACTAGCGGGGGTAGAAGAGACCCAGTACTTC
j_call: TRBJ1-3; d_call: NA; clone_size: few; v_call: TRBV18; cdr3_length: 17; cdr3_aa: CASSPRDPKISGNTIYF; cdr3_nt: TGTGCCAGCTCACCGCGGGACCCTAAGATCTCTGGAAACACCATATATTTT
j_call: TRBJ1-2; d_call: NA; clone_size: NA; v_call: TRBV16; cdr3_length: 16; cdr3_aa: CASSQSVPSPNYGYTF; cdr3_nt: TGTGCCAGCAGCCAATCTGTGCCTAGTCCAAACTATGGCTACACCTTC
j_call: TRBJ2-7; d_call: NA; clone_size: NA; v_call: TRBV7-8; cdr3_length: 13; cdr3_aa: CASSPLQTYEQYF; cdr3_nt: TGTGCCAGCAGCCCATTACAGACCTACGAGCAGTACTTC
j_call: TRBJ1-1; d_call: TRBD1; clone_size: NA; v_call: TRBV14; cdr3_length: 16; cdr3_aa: CASSQAMTGVGTEAFF; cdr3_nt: TGTGCCAGCAGCCAAGCGATGACAGGGGTGGGAACTGAAGCTTTCTTT
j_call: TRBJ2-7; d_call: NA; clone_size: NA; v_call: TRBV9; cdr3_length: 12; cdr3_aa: CASSVVGGEQYF; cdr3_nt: TGTGCCAGCAGCGTAGTAGGGGGTGAGCAGTACTTC
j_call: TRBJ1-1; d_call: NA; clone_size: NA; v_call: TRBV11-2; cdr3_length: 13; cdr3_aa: CASSLGAITEAFF; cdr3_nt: TGTGCCAGCAGCTTGGGCGCTATAACTGAAGCTTTCTTT
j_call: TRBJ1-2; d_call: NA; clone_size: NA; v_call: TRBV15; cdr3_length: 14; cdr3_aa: CATSRVTAPYGYTF; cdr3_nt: TGTGCCACCAGCAGAGTGACAGCCCCTTATGGCTACACCTTC
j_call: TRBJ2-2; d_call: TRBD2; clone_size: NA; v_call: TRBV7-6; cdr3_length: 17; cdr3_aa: CASSWGLAGPMGGELFF; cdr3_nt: TGTGCCAGCAGCTGGGGACTAGCGGGGCCCATGGGCGGGGAGCTGTTTTTT
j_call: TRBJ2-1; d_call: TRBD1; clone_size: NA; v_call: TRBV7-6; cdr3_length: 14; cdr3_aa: CASSLVGQINEQFF; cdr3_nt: TGTGCCAGCAGCTTAGTGGGACAGATAAATGAGCAGTTCTTC
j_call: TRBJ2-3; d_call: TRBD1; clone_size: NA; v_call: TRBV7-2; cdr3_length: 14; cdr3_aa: CASSLQGAADTQYF; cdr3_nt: TGTGCCAGCAGCTTACAGGGGGCGGCAGATACGCAGTATTTT
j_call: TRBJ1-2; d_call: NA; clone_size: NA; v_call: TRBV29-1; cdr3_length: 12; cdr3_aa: CSVQNYNYGYTF; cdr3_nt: TGCAGCGTCCAAAACTATAACTATGGCTACACCTTC
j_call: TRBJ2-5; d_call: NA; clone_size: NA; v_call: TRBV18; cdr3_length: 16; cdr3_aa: CASSPIDRDWRETQYF; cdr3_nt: TGTGCCAGCTCACCAATCGACAGGGACTGGCGGGAGACCCAGTACTTC
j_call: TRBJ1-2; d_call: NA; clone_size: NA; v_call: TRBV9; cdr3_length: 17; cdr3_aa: CASSVGGGGPIRGGYTF; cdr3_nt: TGTGCCAGCAGCGTAGGCGGCGGTGGGCCGATTCGGGGTGGCTACACCTTC
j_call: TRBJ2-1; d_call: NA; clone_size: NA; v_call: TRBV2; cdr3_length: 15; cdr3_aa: CASKRGGVSYNEQFF; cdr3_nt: TGTGCCAGCAAAAGGGGTGGTGTTTCCTACAATGAGCAGTTCTTC
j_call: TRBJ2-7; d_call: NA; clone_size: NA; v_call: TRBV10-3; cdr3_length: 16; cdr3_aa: CAIRNGTPAKSYEQYF; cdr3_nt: TGTGCCATCAGGAACGGGACACCTGCTAAATCCTACGAGCAGTACTTC
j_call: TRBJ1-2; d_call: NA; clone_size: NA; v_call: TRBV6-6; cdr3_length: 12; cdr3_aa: CASREGDGGYTF; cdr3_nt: TGTGCCAGCCGAGAGGGGGACGGCGGCTACACCTTC
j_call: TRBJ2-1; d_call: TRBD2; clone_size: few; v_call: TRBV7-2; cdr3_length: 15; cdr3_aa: CASSSFSGGSNEQFF; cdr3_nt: TGTGCCAGCAGCTCCTTTAGCGGGGGGAGTAATGAGCAGTTCTTC
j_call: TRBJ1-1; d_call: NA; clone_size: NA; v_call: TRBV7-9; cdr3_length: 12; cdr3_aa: CASSLGVGEAFF; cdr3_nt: TGTGCCAGCAGCTTGGGAGTAGGGGAAGCTTTCTTT
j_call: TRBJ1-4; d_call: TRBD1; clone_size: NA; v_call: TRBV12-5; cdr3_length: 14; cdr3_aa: CASGLGQGVEKLFF; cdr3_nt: TGTGCTAGTGGTCTCGGACAGGGCGTTGAAAAACTGTTTTTT
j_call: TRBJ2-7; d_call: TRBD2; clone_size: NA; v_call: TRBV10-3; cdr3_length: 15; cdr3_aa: CAISPRERGFEEQYF; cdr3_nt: TGTGCCATCAGCCCCAGGGAGCGGGGGTTTGAAGAGCAGTACTTC
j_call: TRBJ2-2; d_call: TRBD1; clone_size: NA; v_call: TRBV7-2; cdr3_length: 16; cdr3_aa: CASSPGTGRSTGELFF; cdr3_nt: TGTGCCAGCAGCCCCGGGACAGGGCGGAGCACCGGGGAGCTGTTTTTT
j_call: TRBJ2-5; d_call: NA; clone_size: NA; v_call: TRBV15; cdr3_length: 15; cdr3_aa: CATSRAPGNQETQYF; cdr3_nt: TGTGCCACCAGCAGAGCGCCGGGGAACCAAGAGACCCAGTACTTC
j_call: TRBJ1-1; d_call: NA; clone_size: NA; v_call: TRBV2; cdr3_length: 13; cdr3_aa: CASSIAGDSEAFF; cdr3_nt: TGTGCCAGCAGTATAGCAGGGGATTCTGAAGCTTTCTTT
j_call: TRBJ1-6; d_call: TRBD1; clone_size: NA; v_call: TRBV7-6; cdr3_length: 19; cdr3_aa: CASSSGQGTRSSYNSPLHF; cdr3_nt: TGTGCCAGCAGCTCGGGACAGGGGACTCGTAGTTCCTATAATTCACCCCTCCACTTT